What follows are 24 T cell receptor beta chains derived from one specimen sequenced in a study of vaccination and CD4 T cells after COVID-19. Treatment indicated: roughly 10-day PBMC culture with coronavirus spike peptide pools or control peptides (ViraFEST assay). Sequencing of the DNA from cultured CD4+ T cells was carried out with the Oncomine TCR Beta short-read assay. TCRdb reprocessed the PCR reads with MiXCR, giving one entry per CDR3 protein. The data contain about 15,000 distinct CDR3 sequences, around 55% of them singletons. These receptors have no known antigen. Sequenced material: CD4+ T cells from blood, cultured in vitro. These receptors were taken from a human donor who had recovered from COVID-19.

The chain couples TRBV2 to TRBJ2-7; tentatively, D is TRBD1 or TRBD2 (6 bases each). The CDR3 is made up of 13 amino acids. Per germline, CDR1 SNHLY and CDR2 FYNNEI. V lost 4 bases, J lost 6 bases, and 13 bases lay in between. DNA of the CDR3: TGTGCCAGCAGTGCCCTGGGGGGCGGCGAGCAGTACTTC. This gives the protein CASSALGGGEQYF.

A few counts support this clonotype. The chain recombines TRBV5-8 with TRBJ1-6; no clear D gene. The germline V gene has CDR1 SGHTS and CDR2 YDEGEE. The CDR3 is 15 amino acids. V dropped 1 base and J dropped 7 bases, with 12 bases sitting between them. The CDR3 is CASSLQRGPNSPLHF. The CDR3 region has the DNA TGTGCCAGCAGCTTGCAGCGGGGTCCAAATTCACCCCTCCACTTT.

The chain combines TRBV5-1 with TRBJ1-6; 9 positions agree with TRBD1. V trimming: 4 bases; J trimming: 7 bases; junction bases outside the gene matches: 6. The CDR3 runs 15 residues. In germline, CDR1 is SGHRS, CDR2 YFSETQ. The CDR3 DNA sequence: TGCGCCAGCAGCGAACAGGGGGCAGAGAATTCACCCCTCCACTTT. The encoded protein is CASSEQGAENSPLHF. Variable domain in full (rest from reference TRBV5-1 and TRBJ1-6): KAGVTQTPRYLIKTRGQQVTLSCSPISGHRSVSWYQQTPGQGLQFLFEYFSETQRNKGNFPGRFSGRQFSNSRSEMNVSTLELGDSALYLCASSEQGAENSPLHFGNGTRLTVT.

This clonotype was seen a few times. Written as DNA, the CDR3 is TGTGCCAGCAGACAACCAGGGATGGATACGCAGTATTTT. Translating it yields CASRQPGMDTQYF. The chain combines TRBV7-2 with TRBJ2-3; TRBD1 might be the D (5 bases). V shed 6 bases and J shed 6 bases, with 13 bases lying between them. CDR1 and CDR2 from the germline V gene are SGHTA and FQGNSA. The CDR3 spans 13 residues. Full variable domain (missing parts from reference TRBV7-2 and TRBJ2-3): GAGVSQSPSNKVTEKGKDVELRCDPISGHTALYWYRQSLGQGLEFLIYFQGNSAPDKSGLPSDRFSAERTGGSVSTLTIQRTQQEDSAVYLCASRQPGMDTQYFGPGTRLTVL.

As for this clonotype: A junction end diverges from the germline sequence, so it may reflect a read error. This chain links TRBV7-7 with TRBJ2-7; no clear D gene. The CDR3 runs to 13 residues. Germline-derived CDR1 and CDR2 are SSHAT and FNYEAQ (reference sequence). The CDR3 reads CASSLDGFGEQYF. The CDR3, as DNA: TGTGCTAGCAGCTTAGACGGGTTCGGCGAGCAGTACTTC.

The chain uses TRBV23-1 and TRBJ1-2; D is uncertain. TRBV23-1 is known as an ORF, though its function is uncertain. Deletions cut 2 bases from V and 4 bases from J, with 20 bases between. This CDR3 is 17 amino acids long. The CDR3 DNA sequence: TGCGCCAGCAGTCAAAAACGGTTGGCCTTTTGGTCCTATGGCTACACCTTC. This translates into CASSQKRLAFWSYGYTF.

This clonotype turned up a few times. The chain uses TRBV7-2 and TRBJ1-1; 10 nucleotides line up with TRBD1. The junction had 5 bases not matched to a gene; V was cut back by 5 bases and J by 5 bases. From germline, CDR1 is SGHTA and CDR2 FQGNSA. The CDR3 extends over 14 amino acids. CDR3 in DNA: TGTGCCAGCAGCCTCAGGACAGGGGGAACTGAAGCTTTCTTT. Protein: CASSLRTGGTEAFF.

This clonotype was observed a few times. V usage is TRBV7-9 and J usage is TRBJ1-6; D is unclear. Between the trimmed V and J ends, which lost 4 bases and 0 bases, there was a span of 13 bases. This CDR3 region has 17 residues. Germline V gene data show CDR1 as SEHNR and CDR2 as FQNEAQ (reference sequence). The chain's CDR3 is CASSSGSVSSYNSPLHF. CDR3 nucleotide sequence: TGTGCCAGCAGCTCCGGGTCGGTTAGCTCCTATAATTCACCCCTCCACTTT.

The chain joins TRBV24-1 to TRBJ2-4; TRBD1 agrees at 7 bases. This CDR3 has 15 amino acids. Unmatched junction bases numbered 12, after V lost 7 bases and J lost 7 bases. Germline V gene lookup returns CDR1 KGHDR and CDR2 SFDVKD. The CDR3: CATSDPTGDANIQYF. Written as DNA, the CDR3 is TGTGCCACCAGCGACCCAACAGGGGATGCCAACATTCAGTACTTC.

The genes are TRBV11-2 and TRBJ2-1; 14 bases agree with TRBD2. Trimming took 3 bases from V and 9 from J; bases not matched to a gene: 4. CDR1 SGHAT and CDR2 FQNNGV come from the germline V gene. This CDR3 spans 15 amino acids. CDR3 protein: CASSFGTSGSGEQFF. The CDR3 nucleotides are TGTGCCAGCAGCTTCGGGACTAGCGGGAGTGGTGAGCAGTTCTTC.

This chain links TRBV7-2 with TRBJ2-3, with a weak D call TRBD2 (5 bases). In germline, CDR1 is SGHTA, CDR2 FQGNSA. V was clipped by 6 bases and J by 2 bases, with 12 bases between them. This CDR3 comprises 14 residues. The CDR3 bases are TGTGCCAGCAGGGAGGCCGTAGTCACAGATACGCAGTATTTT. Its translation is CASREAVVTDTQYF.

This clonotype is a singleton in its sample. The chain links TRBV6-5 to TRBJ2-5; TRBD2 might be the D (6 bases). This CDR3 spans 14 amino acids. Trimming took off 0 bases at V and 4 bases at J, with 9 bases between the two ends. From germline, CDR1 is MNHEY and CDR2 SVGAGI. The CDR3 sequence: CASSYSGAGETQYF. CDR3 DNA: TGTGCCAGCAGTTACTCGGGAGCGGGAGAGACCCAGTACTTC.

This clonotype was seen only once. J is TRBJ2-5 and V is TRBV6-1; D is uncertain. Deletions cut 4 bases from V and 5 bases from J, with 8 bases between. The CDR3 contains 12 residues. Germline V gives CDR1 MNHNS, CDR2 SASEGT. CDR3 nucleotides: TGTGCCAGCAGTGTGGCCGGTGAGACCCAGTACTTC. Translation: CASSVAGETQYF.

This clonotype is categorized as medium-sized. The V gene is TRBV30, the J gene TRBJ1-5, with a possible D match to TRBD1 (5 bases). V lost 0 bases, J lost 2 bases, and 5 bases lay in between. Per germline, CDR1 GTSNPN and CDR2 SVGIG (reference sequence). This CDR3 has 13 amino acids. CDR3 protein: CAWSVGGNQPQHF. The DNA of the CDR3 is TGTGCCTGGAGTGTAGGGGGCAATCAGCCCCAGCATTTT.

The chain uses TRBV6-1 and TRBJ1-2; D is uncertain. The CDR3 is made up of 15 amino acids. V lost 1 base and J lost 1, with 10 bases in between. The V gene's germline CDR1 is MNHNS and CDR2 SASEGT. The CDR3 DNA is TGTGCCAGCAGTGAAGGGGTGACAAATAACTATGGCTACACCTTC. The encoded protein is CASSEGVTNNYGYTF.

V usage is TRBV6-1 and J usage is TRBJ2-7; 7 positions match TRBD1. The V segment lost 4 bases and the J segment 0 bases; nucleotides outside the gene matches: 3. The CDR3 sequence is 14 residues long. Germline CDR1 is MNHNS and CDR2 is SASEGT. CDR3 nucleotides: TGTGCCAGCAGTGGGCACAGGGGCTCCTACGAGCAGTACTTC. This codes for CASSGHRGSYEQYF.

This sequence joins TRBV10-3 and TRBJ1-5; no reliable D call. Trimming removed 0 bases from V and 2 bases from J, with 11 bases in between. The CDR3 sequence is 16 residues long. Looked up from germline, CDR1 is ENHRY and CDR2 is SYGVKD. Written as DNA, the CDR3 is TGTGCCATCAGTGAGTCCCAACGCGATGGCAATCAGCCCCAGCATTTT. It translates to CAISESQRDGNQPQHF.

This clonotype was counted between two and nine times. At one end the junction does not follow the germline gene, possibly because of a read error. The V call is TRBV29-1, the J call TRBJ2-2, with D hard to call. The CDR3 is made up of 16 amino acids. Germline V gives CDR1 SQVTM, CDR2 ANQGSEA. DNA of the CDR3: TGCAGCGCTGAAACCGGGTCCAATAGATACACCGGGGAGCTGTTTTTT. It specifies CSAETGSNRYTGELFF.

This chain joins TRBV29-1 and TRBJ2-5, with 7 bases fitting TRBD2. The CDR3 contains 13 residues. V gave up 7 bases and J gave up 9 bases; unmatched junction bases: 14. Germline lookup yields CDR1 SQVTM and CDR2 ANQGSEA. The CDR3 sequence is CSARDGLVVPQYF. The DNA of the CDR3 is TGCAGCGCTAGAGACGGACTAGTGGTCCCCCAGTACTTC. The full variable domain, with the rest looked up from reference TRBV29-1 and TRBJ2-5, is SAVISQKPSRDICQRGTSLTIQCQVDSQVTMMFWYRQQPGQSLTLIATANQGSEATYESGFVIDKFPISRPNLTFSTLTVSNMSPEDSSIYLCSARDGLVVPQYFGPGTRLLVL.

The V and J genes are TRBV27 and TRBJ2-7; 13 bases are a match to TRBD2. The junction had 0 bases not matched to a gene; V was cut back by 4 bases and J by 3 bases. This CDR3 has 14 residues. The germline V gene has CDR1 MNHEY and CDR2 SMNVEV (reference sequence). The CDR3 sequence: CASSWTSGGYEQYF. In nucleotides, the CDR3 is TGTGCCAGCAGTTGGACTAGCGGGGGCTACGAGCAGTACTTC.

This CDR3 reads CASSESGLSSYNSPLHF. Written as DNA, the CDR3 is TGTGCCAGCAGTGAATCGGGGCTGAGCTCCTATAATTCACCCCTCCACTTT. The chain uses TRBV25-1 and TRBJ1-6, with D possibly being TRBD1 (5 bases). This CDR3 region has 17 residues. From germline, CDR1 is MGHDK and CDR2 SYGVNS. V gave up 1 base and J gave up 0 bases, with 10 bases separating them.

This clonotype was detected only a few times. The CDR3 DNA sequence: TGCAGTGCTACGACAGGGACCCCCGGGGAGCTGTTTTTT. Translated: CSATTGTPGELFF. The chain combines TRBV20-1 with TRBJ2-2; 7 bases match TRBD1. This CDR3 contains 13 residues. In germline, CDR1 is DFQATT, CDR2 SNEGSKA (reference sequence). J gave up 6 bases and V 4 bases, and 5 bases lay outside the gene matches.

The chain joins TRBV7-8 to TRBJ1-2; unclear D gene. V was pared by 3 bases and J by 2 bases, with 7 bases between. Looked up from germline, CDR1 is SGHVS and CDR2 is FQNEAQ. CDR3 size: 13 residues. The CDR3 spells CASSFGGNYGYTF. DNA of the CDR3: TGTGCCAGCAGCTTTGGCGGAAACTATGGCTACACCTTC.

In its sample, this clonotype was seen a few times. The chain carries TRBV15 and TRBJ2-2; the D gene is possibly TRBD1 (6 bases). The CDR3 has 16 residues. V lost 1 base and J 4 bases, leaving 13 bases between the germline ends. Germline V CDR1 and CDR2: LNHNV, YYDKDF (reference sequence). CDR3 residues: CATSRAIGTTTGELFF. CDR3 coding DNA: TGTGCCACCAGCAGAGCAATCGGGACAACCACCGGGGAGCTGTTTTTT. Together with reference TRBV15 and TRBJ2-2, the CDR3 gives the full variable domain: DAMVIQNPRYQVTQFGKPVTLSCSQTLNHNVMYWYQQKSSQAPKLLFHYYDKDFNNEADTPDNFQSRRPNTSFCFLDIRSPGLGDTAMYLCATSRAIGTTTGELFFGEGSRLTVL.